The 26 T cell receptor beta chains listed next were all sequenced from one sample in a study of blood T cells in healthy people across ages. Sample-barcoded 5' priming and a J-beta primer mix drove a second PCR of roughly 7 to 11 cycles. Each CDR3 protein gets one entry after TCRdb re-called the 5' RACE reads with MiXCR. Among approximately 850,000 distinct CDR3 sequences listed, roughly 44% were seen once. Sequenced input: blood. These receptor sequences come from a man aged 55 to 70 in good health.

This clonotype was seen a handful of times. The chain recombines TRBV7-2 with TRBJ2-3, with D perhaps being TRBD1 or TRBD2 (6 bases each). The germline gives CDR1 SGHTA, CDR2 FQGNSA. This CDR3 has 16 amino acids. Trimming shortened V by 5 bases and J by 3 bases, and 18 bases separated the two germline ends. CDR3 sequence (DNA): TGTGCCAGCAGCCCCGGGGGCAGGAGGGCAACAGATACGCAGTATTTT. Amino acids: CASSPGGRRATDTQYF.

This CDR3 is CASSQDGRSYEQYF. The CDR3 bases are TGCGCCAGCAGCCAAGATGGACGTTCCTACGAGCAGTACTTC. This chain uses TRBV4-3 with TRBJ2-7; no firm D call. The V gene lost 0 bases and the J gene lost 1 base, with 7 bases spanning the gap. The CDR3 runs 14 residues. Germline V CDR1 and CDR2: LGHNA, YSLEER.

The V call is TRBV6-5, the J call TRBJ2-5, with no clear D. The germline V gene has CDR1 MNHEY and CDR2 SVGAGI. The CDR3 totals 14 residues. V was clipped by 2 bases and J by 3 bases, with 10 bases between them. Here the CDR3 reads CASSYTHQKETQYF. The CDR3 coding sequence is TGTGCCAGCAGTTACACACATCAGAAAGAGACCCAGTACTTC.

This clonotype was counted a few times. The chain recombines TRBV12-3 or TRBV12-4 with TRBJ2-7; 7 bases line up with TRBD1. The V and J ends lost 5 bases and 0 bases, in that order; junction bases with no gene match: 4. The CDR3 length is 14 residues. The CDR3 coding sequence is TGTGCCAGCAGTCGGGGACAGATCTCCTACGAGCAGTACTTC. Translating gives CASSRGQISYEQYF.

The chain is built from TRBV25-1 and TRBJ2-5, with a possible D match to TRBD1 (5 bases). The CDR3 is made up of 14 amino acids. V lost 4 bases and J 5 bases, leaving 14 bases between the germline ends. The germline CDR1 and CDR2 sequences are MGHDK and SYGVNS. CDR3 nucleotides: TGTGCCAGCAGTGGGTCAGGGAAGTCGGAGACCCAGTACTTC. This translates into CASSGSGKSETQYF.

The chain links TRBV5-1 to TRBJ2-1, with D unresolved. Trimming left V 0 bases short and J 9 bases short, with 19 bases between. The CDR3 runs to 16 residues. Germline values: CDR1 SGHRS, CDR2 YFSETQ. CDR3 region: CASSLAARPTTGEQFF. The CDR3 nucleotides are TGCGCCAGCAGCTTGGCCGCTCGGCCGACCACGGGTGAGCAGTTCTTC.

The chain employs TRBV6-1 and TRBJ2-5, with D tentatively TRBD1 (6 bases). Germline lookup yields CDR1 MNHNS and CDR2 SASEGT. With 6 bases removed from V and 2 bases from J, the gap between germline ends came to 22 bases. The CDR3 contains 17 residues. Written as DNA, the CDR3 is TGTGCCAGCAGCCCAGGGACAAAGGGGATCGTACAAGAGACCCAGTACTTC. Translation gives CASSPGTKGIVQETQYF.

The J gene is TRBJ2-3, the V gene TRBV10-3, with D maybe TRBD2 (5 bases). Trimming took 6 bases from V and 2 from J, leaving 12 bases between them. CDR1 and CDR2 (germline): ENHRY, SYGVKD. The CDR3 has 14 residues. CDR3 coding DNA: TGTGCCATCAGGAGAGCGGATTACACAGATACGCAGTATTTT. Protein product: CAIRRADYTDTQYF.

This clonotype was counted only a few times. The chain employs TRBV4-3 and TRBJ1-1, with D uncertain. Deletions cut 1 base from V and 5 bases from J, with 8 bases between. The germline V gene encodes CDR1 LGHNA and CDR2 YSLEER. The CDR3 extends over 13 amino acids. For the CDR3, the DNA is TGCGCCAGCAGCCAAGGGAGTTGGACTGAAGCTTTCTTT. It translates to CASSQGSWTEAFF.

This clonotype came up once. The chain carries TRBV18 and TRBJ2-1; D is uncertain. V lost 2 bases to trimming and J lost 10 bases, with 15 bases between them. The germline V gene encodes CDR1 KGHSH and CDR2 LQKENI. This CDR3 has 14 amino acids. The CDR3 spells CASSPSLSTWEQFF. The CDR3 bases are TGTGCCAGCTCACCATCCTTATCTACGTGGGAGCAGTTCTTC.

V usage is TRBV20-1 and J usage is TRBJ2-1; 11 bases match TRBD2. The CDR3 extends over 14 amino acids. Germline values: CDR1 DFQATT, CDR2 SNEGSKA (reference sequence). V shed 6 bases, J shed 3 bases, and the junction held 4 bases outside the gene matches. The CDR3 loop reads CSATSGANYNEQFF. CDR3 DNA: TGCAGTGCGACTAGCGGGGCGAACTACAATGAGCAGTTCTTC.

This chain connects TRBV4-1 to TRBJ2-1, with D possibly being TRBD1 (5 bases). The CDR3 covers 14 residues. Germline V lookup: CDR1 MGHRA, CDR2 YSYEKL. Deletions cut 1 base from V and 9 bases from J, with 13 bases between. The CDR3 reads CASSQGQGISEQFF. DNA for the CDR3: TGCGCCAGCAGCCAAGGGCAGGGTATTAGTGAGCAGTTCTTC.

CDR3 coding DNA: TGTGCCAGCAGCGCGACAGGACTTGAAGCTTTCTTT. Its translation: CASSATGLEAFF. This chain links TRBV9 with TRBJ1-1, with D perhaps TRBD1 (6 bases). The germline V and J ends were trimmed by 3 bases and 7 bases, with 10 bases remaining between them. The V gene's germline CDR1 is SGDLS and CDR2 YYNGEE. The CDR3 totals 12 residues.

V and J are TRBV4-3 and TRBJ2-4; a weak D match, TRBD2 (5 bases). This CDR3 is 15 amino acids long. The germline gives CDR1 LGHNA, CDR2 YSLEER. The ends were cut back, 0 bases at V and 13 bases at J, with 19 bases in the middle. CDR3: CASSQEDGNTGEQYF. CDR3 in DNA: TGCGCCAGCAGCCAAGAGGATGGTAACACCGGGGAGCAGTACTTC.

The V gene is TRBV6-5, the J gene TRBJ1-2; tentatively, D is TRBD1 (5 bases). Germline-derived CDR1 and CDR2 are MNHEY and SVGAGI. This CDR3 is built from 17 residues. The ends were cut back, 0 bases at V and 8 bases at J, with 22 bases in the middle. The CDR3 reads CASSYSRARAGMRGYTF. The CDR3 coding sequence is TGTGCCAGCAGTTACTCCCGGGCCAGGGCGGGGATGCGGGGCTACACCTTC.

V and J are TRBV28 and TRBJ1-6, with a weak D call TRBD1 (6 bases). The length of the CDR3 is 15 residues. Germline CDR1 and CDR2: MDHEN and SYDVKM. Trimming took off 6 bases at V and 10 bases at J, with 19 bases between the two ends. CDR3 residues: CASRSSTGAGSPLHF. CDR3 sequence (DNA): TGTGCCAGCAGATCCTCCACGGGGGCAGGATCACCCCTCCACTTT.

Many counts were recorded for this clonotype. V gene TRBV28 combines with J gene TRBJ2-7, with 8 bases matching TRBD1. Germline V gene data show CDR1 as MDHEN and CDR2 as SYDVKM. Trimming cost V 2 bases and J 5 bases; bases outside gene matches: 2. There are 13 residues in the CDR3. The CDR3 spells CASSLQGAHEQYF. The CDR3 nucleotides read TGTGCCAGCAGTTTACAGGGGGCCCACGAGCAGTACTTC.

There are a few counts of this clonotype. The chain combines TRBV29-1 with TRBJ1-2, with TRBD1 as a possible D gene (5 bases). This CDR3 region has 11 residues. The V end lost 3 bases, the J end lost 7 bases, and 9 bases lay between the germline ends. Germline-derived CDR1 and CDR2 are SQVTM and ANQGSEA. The CDR3 is CSVDNGAGYTF. CDR3 sequence (DNA): TGCAGCGTTGATAATGGGGCTGGCTACACCTTC.

This clonotype was detected many times. V usage is TRBV13 and J usage is TRBJ1-2; weak D call: TRBD1 (6 bases). Germline CDR1 reads PRHDT; CDR2 reads FYEKMQ (reference sequence). Trimming removed 0 bases from V and 8 bases from J, with 7 bases in between. The CDR3 sequence is 12 residues long. The CDR3 nucleotides are TGTGCCAGCAGCTTAGGAGGGGGAGGCTACACCTTC. Residues: CASSLGGGGYTF.

The rearrangement joins TRBV12-3 or TRBV12-4 to TRBJ1-2; D remains unclear. Deletions cut 4 bases from V and 7 bases from J, with 19 bases between. The CDR3 consists of 15 residues. The CDR3: CASSYNTEAGVGYTF. DNA for the CDR3: TGTGCCAGCAGTTATAACACGGAAGCCGGTGTTGGCTACACCTTC.

This clonotype was observed a few times. The rearrangement links TRBV5-1 to TRBJ1-1; D gene unclear. This CDR3 has 18 amino acids. Deletions cut 0 bases from V and 0 bases from J, with 18 bases between. Germline V gene data show CDR1 as SGHRS and CDR2 as YFSETQ. CDR3 sequence (DNA): TGCGCCAGCAGCTTGGTAGGTCGAGGGTCGGGTATGAACACTGAAGCTTTCTTT. As protein: CASSLVGRGSGMNTEAFF.

V and J are TRBV4-3 and TRBJ1-1; 9 bases line up with TRBD1. There are 12 residues in the CDR3. Germline V gives CDR1 LGHNA, CDR2 YSLEER. V shed 6 bases and J 8 bases; nucleotides not matched to a gene: 4. The CDR3 DNA follows: TGCGCCAGCAGTCCCGGGACAGGGGAAGCTTTCTTT. The encoded protein is CASSPGTGEAFF.

This clonotype was counted between two and nine times. The chain couples TRBV5-1 to TRBJ2-2; D might be TRBD1 (6 bases). Germline assignment: CDR1 SGHRS and CDR2 YFSETQ. This CDR3 spans 15 amino acids. V was pared by 0 bases and J by 5 bases, with 11 bases between. The CDR3 loop is CASSLVQGKTGELFF. The CDR3 DNA reads TGCGCCAGCAGCTTGGTCCAGGGGAAGACCGGGGAGCTGTTTTTT.

This clonotype was observed a single time. The germline gene is not matched at one end of the junction; a read error may be the cause. This rearrangement joins TRBV7-2 to TRBJ2-2, with 8 bases aligning to TRBD2. This CDR3 comprises 17 residues. Per the germline V gene, CDR1 is SGHTA and CDR2 is FQGNSA. CDR3 in DNA: TGTGCCGGCAGCTTCCGTCCACTAGCGGAGAACACCGGGGAGCTGTTTTTT. It encodes CAGSFRPLAENTGELFF.

As for this clonotype: One base away lies a much larger clone, so this may be a sequencing read error. CDR3 DNA sequence: TGCAGTGCTAGAGATTCGGGACAGGGAGATTCACCCCTCCACTTT. It yields the protein CSARDSGQGDSPLHF. This chain joins TRBV20-1 and TRBJ1-6; 9 bases fit TRBD1. Germline V gene lookup returns CDR1 DFQATT and CDR2 SNEGSKA (reference sequence). After removal of 0 bases from V and 8 bases from J, the junction contained 5 bases not matched to a gene. There are 15 residues in the CDR3.

On this clonotype itself: A read error is possible here, since a much larger clone lies one base away. The chain uses TRBV18 and TRBJ2-7; 7 bases line up with TRBD1. CDR1 KGHSH and CDR2 LQKENI come from the germline V gene. CDR3 size: 13 residues. With 6 bases clipped from V and 7 bases from J, the junction kept 9 bases outside the gene matches. This chain's CDR3 is CASSPADREEQYF. The CDR3 bases are TGTGCCAGCTCCCCGGCAGACAGGGAAGAGCAGTACTTC.